This T cell receptor (beta chain) stems from a study of T cell changes during pregnancy in multiple sclerosis. The CDR3 sequence is 14 residues long. CDR1 and CDR2 from the germline V gene are MDHEN and SYDVKM. V lost 6 bases to trimming and J lost 4 bases, with 13 bases between them. This clone was picked up a small number of times. TCRdb's copy holds only in-frame clones and misses some; the assay was immunoSEQ multiplex PCR. The repertoire holds approximately 63,000 clones, with approximately 92% as singletons. Material: peripheral blood, obtained in the third trimester of pregnancy. The rearrangement joins TRBV28 to TRBJ2-1, with D possibly being TRBD1 (5 bases). The clonotype comes from a female donor in good health, enrolled as a control in a pregnancy study. The CDR3, as DNA: TGTGCCAGCAGCGTCCGACAGAATTACAATGAGCAGTTCTTC. Its translation is CASSVRQNYNEQFF.